A selection of T cell receptor beta chains follows, all from one sample in a study of blood T cell repertoires in COVID-19. The method was immunoSEQ multiplex PCR; TCRdb's version includes in-frame clones alone and lacks a portion of them. The repertoire holds 140,000 or so clones, with approximately 85% as singletons. Sequencing input: peripheral blood. The receptors shown here come from a man between 65 and 85 years old with acute or convalescent COVID-19. The CDR3 runs from the conserved cysteine through the conserved F or W. The D gene is left open where the match is weak. Clone size, where shown, is once, few, many, or a class for clones that have expanded.

TRBD1 | TRBJ1-3 | TRBV7-9 | - | TGTGCCAGCAGCAAACAGGGGAGTGGAAACACCATATATTTT | CASSKQGSGNTIYF
TRBD1 | TRBJ1-5 | TRBV30 | - | TGTGCCTGGAGTGTGGAAGGGGGCGGCAATCAGCCCCAGCATTTT | CAWSVEGGGNQPQHF
- | TRBJ1-6 | TRBV5-1 | - | TGCGCCAGCAGCTTGGCCGGGAGCTCCTATAATTCACCCCTCCACTTT | CASSLAGSSYNSPLHF
TRBD1 | TRBJ1-2 | TRBV29-1 | - | TGCAGCGTTGTAACAGGGGGCTATGGCTACACCTTC | CSVVTGGYGYTF
TRBD1 | TRBJ2-7 | TRBV28 | - | TGTGCCAGCAGTTTGGGAACAGGGGTCCCCTACGAGCAGTACTTC | CASSLGTGVPYEQYF
TRBD1 | TRBJ1-1 | TRBV12-5 | - | TGTGCTAGTGGTTTGGGGTGGACAGGCGAGAACACTGAAGCTTTCTTT | CASGLGWTGENTEAFF
TRBD2 | TRBJ2-7 | TRBV27 | - | TGTGCCAGCAGTTTCGGCCTAGCGGGAGGCTACGAGCAGTACTTC | CASSFGLAGGYEQYF
- | TRBJ2-2 | TRBV28 | once | TGTGCCAGCACCCAGGGCCAGAACACCGGGGAGCTGTTTTTT | CASTQGQNTGELFF
TRBD1 | TRBJ1-2 | TRBV28 | - | TGTGCCAGCAGTCTTCTTGGGGCAGGGGGCAGCTATGGCTACACCTTC | CASSLLGAGGSYGYTF
TRBD2 | TRBJ2-7 | TRBV27 | - | TGTGCCAGCAGTTTCGGACTAGCGGGAGGGTACGAGCAGTACTTC | CASSFGLAGGYEQYF
TRBD2 | TRBJ2-3 | TRBV4-1 | - | TGCGCCAGCAGCCAAGGACTAGCGGGCACAGATACGCAGTATTTT | CASSQGLAGTDTQYF
- | TRBJ1-1 | TRBV25-1 | - | TGTGCCAGCAGTGAATTACTCGGGGGGTCTGAAGCTTTCTTT | CASSELLGGSEAFF
TRBD2 | TRBJ2-2 | TRBV2 | - | TGTGCCAGCAGTTTGAGACTAGCGGGAGACACCGGGGAGCTGTTTTTT | CASSLRLAGDTGELFF
- | TRBJ2-3 | TRBV7-3 | - | TGTGCCAGCAGCTCCTCGAGTGGTACAGATACGCAGTATTTT | CASSSSSGTDTQYF
- | TRBJ2-1 | TRBV7-2 | - | TGTGCCAGCACCCTACGGAGGCTAGCTTCCTACAATGAGCAGTTCTTC | CASTLRRLASYNEQFF
- | TRBJ2-3 | TRBV24-1 | - | TGTGCCACCAGTGACCGGGGGACCGGAACAGATACGCAGTATTTT | CATSDRGTGTDTQYF